The rows below give T cell receptor beta chains drawn from one sample of a study of beta chain features in type 1 diabetes. Assay: immunoSEQ multiplex PCR; the TCRdb copy retains only in-frame clones and omits some. The table lists a few hundred thousand clones, around 9.6% of them singletons. Material for sequencing was naive CD4+ T cells from blood. The receptor source for this set is a woman aged 18-35 years in good health. Both conserved end residues are part of each CDR3. A D gene is named only where the DNA matches it firmly. Some rows mark clone size as missing; the rest say once, few, many or name a class of expanded clone.

clone size	D gene	V gene	J gene	CDR3 protein	CDR3 DNA
few	.	TRBV5-1	TRBJ2-5	CASSFAGEETQYF	TGCGCCAGCAGCTTCGCAGGGGAAGAGACCCAGTACTTC
few	TRBD2	TRBV7-2	TRBJ2-3	CASRGGSTDTQYF	TGTGCCAGCAGGGGGGGGAGCACAGATACGCAGTATTTT
.	.	TRBV7-8	TRBJ2-1	CASSRELGEQFF	TGTGCCAGCAGCAGAGAACTCGGTGAGCAGTTCTTC
.	TRBD2	TRBV11-2	TRBJ2-1	CASSVQRGSYNEQFF	TGTGCCAGCAGCGTCCAGCGGGGCTCCTACAATGAGCAGTTCTTC
few	TRBD1	TRBV5-1	TRBJ2-1	CASSLGSDRVDEQFF	TGCGCCAGCAGCTTGGGCTCCGACAGGGTCGATGAGCAGTTCTTC
few	.	TRBV30	TRBJ1-5	CAWSVRGRQPQHF	TGTGCCTGGAGTGTTAGAGGTCGCCAGCCCCAGCATTTT
few	.	TRBV30	TRBJ1-4	CAWKQVGSEKLFF	TGTGCCTGGAAGCAAGTGGGGAGTGAAAAACTGTTTTTT
.	.	TRBV5-6	TRBJ2-3	CASSLRRRREDTQYF	TGTGCCAGCAGCTTGCGGCGGCGCAGGGAAGATACGCAGTATTTT
.	TRBD1	TRBV5-1	TRBJ2-7	CASSSQTGAVYEQYF	TGCGCCAGCAGCTCTCAGACAGGGGCCGTCTACGAGCAGTACTTC
few	.	TRBV18	TRBJ2-5	CASSPKGETQYF	TGTGCCAGCTCACCCAAGGGGGAGACCCAGTACTTC
.	TRBD1	TRBV4-1	TRBJ1-5	CASSREGTAVNQPQHF	TGCGCCAGCAGCCGAGAGGGGACAGCCGTTAATCAGCCCCAGCATTTT
few	.	TRBV30	TRBJ2-1	CAWNEGVGNEQFF	TGTGCCTGGAACGAGGGGGTGGGCAATGAGCAGTTCTTC
.	TRBD2	TRBV5-1	TRBJ2-1	CASSLDIGGGSEQFF	TGCGCCAGCAGCTTGGACATCGGGGGGGGATCTGAGCAGTTCTTC
.	.	TRBV11-2	TRBJ2-3	CASSFRATDTQYF	TGTGCCAGCAGCTTTAGAGCCACAGATACGCAGTATTTT
.	.	TRBV14	TRBJ2-3	CASSQSISPDTQYF	TGTGCCAGCAGCCAATCTATTAGCCCAGATACGCAGTATTTT